This T cell receptor (beta chain) appears in the sequencing data of a study of blood T cell repertoires in COVID-19. Study information: The study drew acute and convalescent COVID-19 samples from the United States, Italy and Spain. T cells, B-cell-depleted T cells, or PBMCs provided the cDNA or gDNA that served as material.

CDR3 length equals 11 residues. V lost 5 bases to trimming and J lost 14 bases, with 12 bases between them. In the original analysis: Reference gene primer amplification in the assay estimated nucleated cell counts. Data came from immunoSEQ multiplex PCR; TCRdb stores just in-frame clones and leaves some out. V and J calls and clone size are copied from that table; D and trimming were computed from the DNA. The table lists 250,000 or so clones, 86% of them singletons. This chain connects TRBV12-3 or TRBV12-4 to TRBJ2-2; a possible D gene is TRBD2 (6 bases). The TCR was taken from an elderly man with acute or convalescent COVID-19. Source material: peripheral blood. Here the CDR3 reads CASSAGTLLFF. The CDR3 nucleotides are TGTGCCAGCAGTGCCGGGACTCTCCTGTTTTTT.